Reported below is one T cell receptor beta chain. Per the authors' pipeline: Reference gene primer amplification gave nucleated cell count estimates. TCRdb's copy holds only in-frame clones and misses some; the assay was immunoSEQ multiplex PCR. V and J calls and clone size follow that table, whereas D and trimming were derived from the DNA. This table holds around 88,000 clones, more than 85% found once. This CDR3 is built from 17 residues. CDR1 is LGHDT, CDR2 YNNKEL, per germline (reference sequence). V dropped 2 bases and J dropped 0; count of bases not matched to a gene: 10. This record comes from a study of blood T cell repertoires in COVID-19. Overall study: The origin of the acute and convalescent COVID-19 samples was the United States, Italy and Spain. The cDNA or gDNA used as material had been derived from T cells, B-cell-depleted T cells, or PBMCs.

This chain links TRBV3-1 (or the pseudogene TRBV3-2) with TRBJ2-7, with TRBD2 matching 7 bases. The source material was peripheral blood. The sequence was obtained from a man aged 55 to 69 with acute or convalescent COVID-19. CDR3 coding DNA: TGTGCCAGCAGCCAAAAGGCAGTCGGGAGGACCTCCTACGAGCAGTACTTC. As protein: CASSQKAVGRTSYEQYF.